The 13 T cell receptor beta chains below were found in one sample sequenced in a study of blood T cells in healthy people across ages. A second PCR of 7 to 11 cycles used a sample-barcoded 5' primer and a J-beta primer mix. TCRdb reprocessed the 5' RACE reads via MiXCR and lists one record per CDR3 protein. Of 550,000 to 650,000 distinct CDR3 sequences listed, about 30% were seen once; the top ten hold around 16%. Sequencing used blood. These receptors were taken from a woman older than 75 in good health.

In this sample, this clonotype turned up many times. The chain is built from TRBV4-3 and TRBJ2-7, with TRBD1 matching 9 bases. This CDR3 is 16 amino acids long. Germline loops: CDR1 LGHNA, CDR2 YSLEER. V was pared by 3 bases and J by 4 bases, with 10 bases of the junction left unmatched. CDR3 in amino acids: CASSHATGGVGYEQYF. The CDR3 nucleotides read TGCGCCAGCAGCCACGCAACAGGGGGCGTCGGATACGAGCAGTACTTC.

In regard to this clonotype: This may come from a read error, since a much larger clone is one base off. The chain couples TRBV5-1 to TRBJ2-1; D possibly corresponds to TRBD2 (7 bases). The CDR3 is made up of 16 amino acids. V lost 4 bases to trimming and J lost 7 bases, with 21 bases between them. The germline V gene encodes CDR1 SGHRS and CDR2 YFSETQ. The CDR3 sequence is CASSTTPGGARNEQFF. The CDR3 DNA reads TGCGCCAGCAGCACAACCCCGGGGGGCGCACGGAATGAGCAGTTCTTC.

The chain links TRBV7-9 to TRBJ1-1; the D is unclear. This CDR3 contains 13 residues. CDR1 is SEHNR, CDR2 FQNEAQ, per germline (reference sequence). With 4 bases removed from V and 8 bases from J, the gap between germline ends came to 14 bases. The CDR3 nucleotides read TGTGCCAGCAGCTCCCCGTCGGGTGGAGAAGCTTTCTTT. Protein sequence: CASSSPSGGEAFF. Filled out from reference TRBV7-9 and TRBJ1-1, the complete variable domain reads DTGVSQNPRHKITKRGQNVTFRCDPISEHNRLYWYRQTLGQGPEFLTYFQNEAQLEKSRLLSDRFSAERPKGSFSTLEIQRTEQGDSAMYLCASSSPSGGEAFFGQGTRLTVV.

The table lists this clonotype with a count of one. This sequence may be a read error, since a much larger clone differs from it by one base. The chain links TRBV15 to TRBJ2-2; D gene unclear. The CDR3 runs 17 residues. In germline, CDR1 is LNHNV, CDR2 YYDKDF (reference sequence). The V end lost 0 bases, the J end lost 5 bases, and 16 bases lay between the germline ends. CDR3 protein: CATSRDLRVPRTGELFF. As DNA, the CDR3 is TGTGCCACCAGCAGAGATCTACGAGTGCCGAGAACCGGGGAGCTGTTTTTT.

This clonotype has at least ten counts. V gene TRBV7-2 combines with J gene TRBJ2-7; TRBD1 aligns across 7 bases. This CDR3 comprises 14 residues. Germline trimming cut 2 bases from V and 5 bases from J; bases unmatched to any gene: 6. Germline-derived CDR1 and CDR2 are SGHTA and FQGNSA. The CDR3 loop is CASSLRGGLHEQYF. The CDR3 DNA sequence: TGTGCCAGCAGCTTACGAGGGGGCCTTCACGAGCAGTACTTC.

This chain links TRBV7-3 with TRBJ2-1, with no clear D. The V and J ends lost 0 bases and 5 bases respectively, with 8 bases between them. The CDR3 consists of 14 residues. CDR1 SGHTA and CDR2 FQGTGA come from the germline V gene. As DNA, the CDR3 is TGTGCCAGCAGCTTAACGCGGCAGCACAATGAGCAGTTCTTC. Translation gives CASSLTRQHNEQFF.

This clonotype was observed many times. The chain combines TRBV7-2 with TRBJ2-7; perhaps TRBD1 as D (6 bases). Germline V gene sequence: CDR1 SGHTA, CDR2 FQGNSA. The CDR3 covers 17 residues. V was trimmed by 1 base and J by 1 base, leaving 17 bases between them. Written as DNA, the CDR3 is TGTGCCAGCAGCTTAGTCTCGGGGCAGGGGCTTTCCTACGAGCAGTACTTC. Its translation: CASSLVSGQGLSYEQYF.

This clonotype was observed many times. This chain joins TRBV29-1 and TRBJ2-3, with D perhaps TRBD2 (7 bases). V lost 6 bases and J lost 4, with 20 bases in between. CDR1 SQVTM and CDR2 ANQGSEA come from the germline V gene. The CDR3 length is 15 residues. The CDR3 reads CSVGGGGTNPDTQYF. The CDR3 bases are TGCAGCGTCGGGGGCGGGGGAACCAACCCAGATACGCAGTATTTT.

For this clonotype: Possible read error: a much larger clone is one base away. This chain connects TRBV20-1 to TRBJ2-7, with 13 bases fitting TRBD2. Trimming at V came to 5 bases and at J to 7 bases, leaving 8 bases not matched to a gene. Germline CDR1 reads DFQATT; CDR2 reads SNEGSKA (reference sequence). This CDR3 has 14 amino acids. CDR3 amino acids: CSALLAGGNNEQYF. DNA for the CDR3: TGCAGTGCTCTACTAGCGGGGGGGAACAATGAGCAGTACTTC.

This clonotype is a singleton in its sample. A much larger clone lies a single base off, so this may be a read error. The J gene is TRBJ1-5, the V gene TRBV7-2; D is perhaps TRBD1 (5 bases). CDR3 size: 14 residues. Germline values: CDR1 SGHTA, CDR2 FQGNSA. V shed 1 base and J shed 9 bases, with 13 bases lying between them. The DNA for the CDR3 is TGTGCCAGCAGCTTAGTTCAGGGACGTCGGCCCCAGCATTTT. Its translation is CASSLVQGRRPQHF. Using reference TRBV7-2 and TRBJ1-5 for the parts outside the CDR3, the full variable domain is GAGVSQSPSNKVTEKGKDVELRCDPISGHTALYWYRQSLGQGLEFLIYFQGNSAPDKSGLPSDRFSAERTGGSVSTLTIQRTQQEDSAVYLCASSLVQGRRPQHFGDGTRLSIL.

The chain employs TRBV4-1 and TRBJ2-7; no firm D call. Trimming took 4 bases from V and 6 from J, leaving 16 bases between them. The CDR3 covers 14 residues. CDR1 and CDR2 (germline): MGHRA, YSYEKL. DNA for the CDR3: TGCGCCAGCAGCCTCCACGTGAGTCTCCCCGAGCAGTACTTC. Translation: CASSLHVSLPEQYF.

Many counts were recorded for this clonotype. The chain has TRBV11-3 and TRBJ2-3, with D possibly TRBD1 on 6 matching bases. V was pared by 5 bases and J by 0 bases, with 12 bases between. The CDR3 extends over 15 amino acids. Germline lookup yields CDR1 SGHNT and CDR2 YENEEA. CDR3 protein: CASSLGTLSTDTQYF. The CDR3, as DNA: TGTGCCAGCAGCCTAGGGACACTTAGCACAGATACGCAGTATTTT.

This clonotype was recorded a few times. The chain employs TRBV6-2 or TRBV6-3 and TRBJ1-1; no definite D call. This CDR3 has 13 amino acids. Trimming removed 8 bases at V and 1 base at J, with 11 bases between. The germline V gene encodes CDR1 MNHEY and CDR2 SVGEGT. The CDR3 region is CASSIPRNTEAFF. The DNA for the CDR3 is TGTGCCAGCTCGATTCCCAGGAACACTGAAGCTTTCTTT.